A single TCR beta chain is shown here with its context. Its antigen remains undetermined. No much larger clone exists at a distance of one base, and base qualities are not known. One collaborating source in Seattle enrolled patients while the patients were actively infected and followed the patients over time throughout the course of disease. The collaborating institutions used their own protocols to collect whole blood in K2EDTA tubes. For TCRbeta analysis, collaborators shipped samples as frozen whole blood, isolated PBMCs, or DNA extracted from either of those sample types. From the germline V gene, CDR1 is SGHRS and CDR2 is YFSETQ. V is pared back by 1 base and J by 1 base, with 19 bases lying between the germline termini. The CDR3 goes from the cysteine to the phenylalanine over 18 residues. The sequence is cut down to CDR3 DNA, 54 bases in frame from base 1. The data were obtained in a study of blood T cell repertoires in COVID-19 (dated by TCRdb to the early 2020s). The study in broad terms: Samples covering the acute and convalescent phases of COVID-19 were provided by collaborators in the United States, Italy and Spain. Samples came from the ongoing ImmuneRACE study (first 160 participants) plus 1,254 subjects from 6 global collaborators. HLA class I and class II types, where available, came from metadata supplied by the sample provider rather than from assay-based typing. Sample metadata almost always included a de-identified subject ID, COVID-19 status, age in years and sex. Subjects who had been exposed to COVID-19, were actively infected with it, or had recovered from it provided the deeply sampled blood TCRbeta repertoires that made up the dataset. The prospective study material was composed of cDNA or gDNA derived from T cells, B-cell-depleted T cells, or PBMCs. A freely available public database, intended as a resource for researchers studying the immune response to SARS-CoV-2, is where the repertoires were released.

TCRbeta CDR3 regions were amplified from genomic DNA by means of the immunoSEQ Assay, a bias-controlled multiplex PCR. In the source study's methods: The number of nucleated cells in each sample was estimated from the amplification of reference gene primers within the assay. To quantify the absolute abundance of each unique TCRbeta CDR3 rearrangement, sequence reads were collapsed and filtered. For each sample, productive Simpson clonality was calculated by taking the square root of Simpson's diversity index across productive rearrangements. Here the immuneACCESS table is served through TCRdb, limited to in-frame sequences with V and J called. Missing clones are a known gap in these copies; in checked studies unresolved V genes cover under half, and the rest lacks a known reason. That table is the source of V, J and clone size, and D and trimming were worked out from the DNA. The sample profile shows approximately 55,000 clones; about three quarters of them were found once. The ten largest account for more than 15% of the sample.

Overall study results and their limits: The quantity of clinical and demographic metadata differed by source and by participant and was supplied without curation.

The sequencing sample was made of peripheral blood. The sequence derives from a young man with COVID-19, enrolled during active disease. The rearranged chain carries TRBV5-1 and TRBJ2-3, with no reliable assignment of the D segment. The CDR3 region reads CASSLIFLGAAGTDTQYF. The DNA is TGCGCCAGCAGCTTGATTTTTCTCGGTGCGGCGGGCACAGATACGCAGTATTTT.